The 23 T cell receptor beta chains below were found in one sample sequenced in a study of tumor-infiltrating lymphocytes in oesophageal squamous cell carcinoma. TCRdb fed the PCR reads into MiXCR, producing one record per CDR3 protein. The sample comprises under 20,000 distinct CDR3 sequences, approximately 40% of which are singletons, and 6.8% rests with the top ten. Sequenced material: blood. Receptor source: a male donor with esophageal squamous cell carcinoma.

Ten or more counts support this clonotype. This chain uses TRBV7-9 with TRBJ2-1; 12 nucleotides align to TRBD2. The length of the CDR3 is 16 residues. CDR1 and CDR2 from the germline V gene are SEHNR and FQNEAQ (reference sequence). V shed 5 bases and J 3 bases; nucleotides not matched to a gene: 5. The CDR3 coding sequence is TGTGCCAGCAGCCCTTCTAGCGGGAGGGGCTACAATGAGCAGTTCTTC. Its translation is CASSPSSGRGYNEQFF.

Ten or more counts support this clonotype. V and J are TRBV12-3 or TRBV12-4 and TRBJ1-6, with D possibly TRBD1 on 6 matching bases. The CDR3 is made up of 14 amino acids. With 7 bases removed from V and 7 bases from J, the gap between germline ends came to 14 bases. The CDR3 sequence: CASTRTGMNSPLHF. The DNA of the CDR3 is TGTGCCAGCACCCGTACAGGGATGAATTCACCCCTCCACTTT.

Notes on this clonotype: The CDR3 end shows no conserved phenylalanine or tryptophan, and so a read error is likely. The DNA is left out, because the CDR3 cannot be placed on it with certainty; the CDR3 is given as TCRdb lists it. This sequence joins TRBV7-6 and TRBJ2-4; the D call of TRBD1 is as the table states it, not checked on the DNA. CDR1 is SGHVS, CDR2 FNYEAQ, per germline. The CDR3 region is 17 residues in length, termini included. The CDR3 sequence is CASSFVYGTHNEQFFGP.

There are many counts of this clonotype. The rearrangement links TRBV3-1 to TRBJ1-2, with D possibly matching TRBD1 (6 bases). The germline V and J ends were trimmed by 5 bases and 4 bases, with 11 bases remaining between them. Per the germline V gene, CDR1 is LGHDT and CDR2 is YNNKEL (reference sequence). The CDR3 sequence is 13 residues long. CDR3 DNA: TGTGCCAGCAGCGAGGACAGCCTCTATGGCTACACCTTC. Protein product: CASSEDSLYGYTF.

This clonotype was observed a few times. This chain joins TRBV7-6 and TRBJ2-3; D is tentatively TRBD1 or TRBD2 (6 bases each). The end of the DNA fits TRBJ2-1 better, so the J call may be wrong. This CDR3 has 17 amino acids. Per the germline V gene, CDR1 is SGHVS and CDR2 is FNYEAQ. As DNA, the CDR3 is TGTGCCAGCAGCTTACTAAGGGGGGCAGGCTCCTACAATGAGCAGTTCTTC. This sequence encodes CASSLLRGAGSYNEQFF.

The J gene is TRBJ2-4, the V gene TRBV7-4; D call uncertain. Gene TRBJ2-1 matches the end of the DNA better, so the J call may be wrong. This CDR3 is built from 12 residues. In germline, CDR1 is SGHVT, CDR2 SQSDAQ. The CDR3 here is CASSLEIGEQFF. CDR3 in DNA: TGTGCCAGCAGTCTAGAGATAGGTGAGCAGTTCTTC.

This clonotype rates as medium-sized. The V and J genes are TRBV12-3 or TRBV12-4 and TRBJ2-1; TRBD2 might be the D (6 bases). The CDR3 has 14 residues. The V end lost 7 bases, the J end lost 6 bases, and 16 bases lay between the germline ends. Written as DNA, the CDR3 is TGTGCCAGCAACCGGGACTCCCTATTCAATGAGCAGTTCTTC. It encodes CASNRDSLFNEQFF.

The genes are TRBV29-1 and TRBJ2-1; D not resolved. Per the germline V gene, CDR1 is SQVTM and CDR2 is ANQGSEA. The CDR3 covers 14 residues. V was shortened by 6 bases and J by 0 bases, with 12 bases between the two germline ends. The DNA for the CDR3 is TGCAGCGTAGCACCAGCTAGCTCCTACAATGAGCAGTTCTTC. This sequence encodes CSVAPASSYNEQFF.

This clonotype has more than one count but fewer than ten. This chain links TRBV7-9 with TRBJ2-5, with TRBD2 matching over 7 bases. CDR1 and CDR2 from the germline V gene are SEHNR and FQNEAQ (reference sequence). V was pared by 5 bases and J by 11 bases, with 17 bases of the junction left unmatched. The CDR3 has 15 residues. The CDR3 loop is CASSPRGSGNNEQYF. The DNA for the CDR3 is TGTGCCAGCAGCCCCCGAGGGAGCGGGAACAATGAGCAGTACTTC.

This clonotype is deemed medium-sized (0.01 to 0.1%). CDR3 loop: CASSLAQGGAEQYF. In DNA, the CDR3 is TGTGCCAGCAGCTTAGCACAGGGGGGTGCCGAGCAGTACTTC. The chain is built from TRBV7-8 and TRBJ2-7, with 8 bases fitting TRBD1. The trim removed 0 bases at V and 6 bases at J, leaving 4 bases unmatched. CDR3 length: 14 amino acids. Germline V gene lookup returns CDR1 SGHVS and CDR2 FQNEAQ.

The CDR3 sequence: CSAQEDGKAFF. In DNA form, the CDR3 reads TGCAGCGCACAAGAGGACGGGAAAGCTTTCTTT. The chain carries TRBV29-1 and TRBJ1-1, with D unresolved. The CDR3 contains 11 residues. CDR1 and CDR2 from the germline V gene are SQVTM and ANQGSEA. Trimming left V 7 bases short and J 9 bases short, with 15 bases between.

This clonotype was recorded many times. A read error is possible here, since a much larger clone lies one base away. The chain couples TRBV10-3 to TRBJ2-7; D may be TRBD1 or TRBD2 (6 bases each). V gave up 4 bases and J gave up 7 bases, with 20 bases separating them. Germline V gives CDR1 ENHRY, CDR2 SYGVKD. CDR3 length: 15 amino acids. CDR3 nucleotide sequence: TGTGCCATCAGTGGGGGGGCCCCCTCCAACAATGAGCAGTACTTC. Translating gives CAISGGAPSNNEQYF.

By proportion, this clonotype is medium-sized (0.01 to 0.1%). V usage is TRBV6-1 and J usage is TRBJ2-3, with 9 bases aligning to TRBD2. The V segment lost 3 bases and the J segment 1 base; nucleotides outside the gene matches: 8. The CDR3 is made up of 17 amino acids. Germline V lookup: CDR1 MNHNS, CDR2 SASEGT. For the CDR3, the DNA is TGTGCCAGCAGTGACCTAGTTAGCGGGGGTCGCACAGATACGCAGTATTTT. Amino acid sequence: CASSDLVSGGRTDTQYF.

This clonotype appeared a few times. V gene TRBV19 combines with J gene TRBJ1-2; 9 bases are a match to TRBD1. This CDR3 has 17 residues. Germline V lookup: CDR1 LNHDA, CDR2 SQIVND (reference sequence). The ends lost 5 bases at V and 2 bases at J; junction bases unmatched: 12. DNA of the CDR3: TGTGCCAGTAGTCTGTTACCGGGACAGGGCGTCAACTATGGCTACACCTTC. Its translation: CASSLLPGQGVNYGYTF. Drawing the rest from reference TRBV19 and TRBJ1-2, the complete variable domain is DGGITQSPKYLFRKEGQNVTLSCEQNLNHDAMYWYRQDPGQGLRLIYYSQIVNDFQKGDIAEGYSVSREKKESFPLTVTSAQKNPTAFYLCASSLLPGQGVNYGYTFGSGTRLTVV.

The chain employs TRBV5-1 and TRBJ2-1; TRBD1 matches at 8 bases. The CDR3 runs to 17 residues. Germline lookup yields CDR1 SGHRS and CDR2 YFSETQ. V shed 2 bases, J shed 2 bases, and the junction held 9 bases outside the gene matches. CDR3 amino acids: CASSFRTGTSAYNEQFF. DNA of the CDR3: TGCGCCAGCAGCTTCCGGACAGGGACCAGCGCCTACAATGAGCAGTTCTTC.

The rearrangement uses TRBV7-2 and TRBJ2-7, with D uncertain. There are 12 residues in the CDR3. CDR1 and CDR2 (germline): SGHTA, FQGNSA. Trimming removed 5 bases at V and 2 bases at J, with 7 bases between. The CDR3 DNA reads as TGTGCCAGCAGCCAGATCGCCTACGAGCAGTACTTC. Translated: CASSQIAYEQYF.

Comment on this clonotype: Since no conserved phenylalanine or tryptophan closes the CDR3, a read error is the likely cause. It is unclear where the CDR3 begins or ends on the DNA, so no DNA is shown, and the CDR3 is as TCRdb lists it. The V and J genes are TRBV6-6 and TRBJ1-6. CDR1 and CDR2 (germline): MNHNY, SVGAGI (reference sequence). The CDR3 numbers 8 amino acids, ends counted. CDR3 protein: CASSYGTS.

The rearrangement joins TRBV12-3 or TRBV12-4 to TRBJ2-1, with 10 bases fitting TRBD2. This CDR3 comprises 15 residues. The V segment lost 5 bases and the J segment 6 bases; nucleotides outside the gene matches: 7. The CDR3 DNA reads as TGTGCCAGCAGTACTACTAGCGGGATATTCAATGAGCAGTTCTTC. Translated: CASSTTSGIFNEQFF.

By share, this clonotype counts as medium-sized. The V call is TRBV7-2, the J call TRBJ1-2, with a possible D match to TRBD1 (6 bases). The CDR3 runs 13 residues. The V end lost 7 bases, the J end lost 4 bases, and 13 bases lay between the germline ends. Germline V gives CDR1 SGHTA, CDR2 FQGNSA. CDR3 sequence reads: CASTGRGGYGYTF. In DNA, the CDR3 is TGTGCCAGCACGGGAAGAGGGGGCTATGGCTACACCTTC.

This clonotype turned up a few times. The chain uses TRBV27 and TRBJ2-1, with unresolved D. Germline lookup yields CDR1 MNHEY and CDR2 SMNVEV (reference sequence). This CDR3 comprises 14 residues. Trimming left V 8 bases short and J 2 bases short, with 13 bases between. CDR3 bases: TGTGCCAGCGGCCTGGCAGGAACCTACAATGAGCAGTTCTTC. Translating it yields CASGLAGTYNEQFF.

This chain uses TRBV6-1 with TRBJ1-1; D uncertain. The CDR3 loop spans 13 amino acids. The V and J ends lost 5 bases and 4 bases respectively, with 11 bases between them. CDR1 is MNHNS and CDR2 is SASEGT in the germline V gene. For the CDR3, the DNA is TGTGCCAGCAGTTCCTCTGAGGGCACTGAAGCTTTCTTT. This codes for CASSSSEGTEAFF.

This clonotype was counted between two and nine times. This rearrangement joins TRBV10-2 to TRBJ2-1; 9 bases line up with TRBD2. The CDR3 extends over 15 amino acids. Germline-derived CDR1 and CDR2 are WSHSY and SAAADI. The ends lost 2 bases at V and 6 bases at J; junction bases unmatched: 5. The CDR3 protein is CASSERGGAGNEQFF. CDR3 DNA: TGCGCCAGCAGTGAGCGCGGGGGGGCGGGCAATGAGCAGTTCTTC.

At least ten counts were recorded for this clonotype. CDR3 sequence reads: CASSALISRTQYF. DNA for the CDR3: TGTGCCAGCAGTGCCCTTATTAGTCGTACGCAGTATTTT. V is TRBV27 and J is TRBJ2-3; D gene unclear. Per germline, CDR1 MNHEY and CDR2 SMNVEV (reference sequence). V was pared by 5 bases and J by 8 bases, with 14 bases between. The CDR3 is 13 amino acids.